The sequence of this TCR beta chain was determined in a study of T cell clusters in autoimmune cytopenias. As to this clonotype: Its specificity is unknown.

Germline V CDR1 and CDR2: KGHSH, LQKENI. The CDR3 loop spans 17 amino acids. Each sample's input was 200 to 300 ng genomic DNA, approximately 37,500 genome equivalents. Whole-study findings and limits: Healthy donors had roughly 3.3-fold more exclusive TRB clusters than active autoimmune hepatitis patients.

Multiplex touch-down PCR amplified TRB using TRB-A and TRB-B pools in one tube. TCRdb reworked the multiplex PCR reads into one entry per CDR3 protein, no DNA. The table lists approximately 15,000 distinct CDR3 sequences. This chain uses TRBV18 with TRBJ2-2; checking the TCRdb D call of TRBD2 is not possible without DNA. The TCR sequence derives from a human donor with an autoimmune cytopenia or autoimmune hepatitis (not recorded which). The sample was peripheral blood. CDR3 sequence reads: CASSPPAERANTGELFF.